The text below deals with one T cell receptor (beta chain). Only in-frame clones appear in the TCRdb table, and some are missing; sequencing was by immunoSEQ multiplex PCR. The sample consists of 120,000 to 150,000 clones, roughly 84% of them appearing once. These data come from a study of blood T cell repertoires in COVID-19. The wider study: Sites in the United States, Italy and Spain provided acute and convalescent COVID-19 samples.

The V gene's germline CDR1 is LGHNA and CDR2 YSLEER. V lost 4 bases to trimming and J lost 8 bases; unmatched junction nucleotides: 13. This CDR3 has 16 residues. V and J are TRBV4-3 and TRBJ1-4; 7 positions match TRBD1. The sequence derives from a man aged 30 to 45 with COVID-19, enrolled during active disease. The sequenced sample consisted of peripheral blood. The CDR3 loop is CASSLQSRGIGEKLFF. The CDR3, as DNA: TGCGCCAGCAGCCTACAATCCAGGGGGATAGGGGAAAAACTGTTTTTT.